The T cell receptor (beta chain) described here comes from a study of T cells expressing NK-cell markers. About the study: It was sorted CD3+CD56+NKG2C+, CD3+CD56+NKG2C- and CD3+CD56-NKG2C+ T cells that supplied the TCR beta repertoires.

General observations from the study: For roughly 6 donors, the dominant NKG2C+ clonotypes made up roughly 1.0-7.0% of their CD8+ T cells. For a handful of donors, these clonotypes were likewise the leading ones in the CD3+CD56-NKG2C+ fraction.

The germline CDR1 and CDR2 sequences are SNHLY and FYNNEI. CDR3 length: 15 residues. TCRdb reworked the 5' RACE reads into one entry per CDR3 protein, no DNA. The sample table sets out around 280,000 distinct CDR3 sequences. A remark on this clonotype: What it recognizes is unknown.

The receptor was derived from a man between 18 and 35 years old in good health. The J gene is TRBJ1-5, the V gene TRBV2; TCRdb lists TRBD1, though no DNA is available to test this call. The sequenced sample was blood T cells: a sorted CD56 or NKG2C T cell subset, CD4+ or CD8+ T cells, or bulk PBMC T cells (not recorded which). CDR3 loop: CASSEGGVGNQPQHF.